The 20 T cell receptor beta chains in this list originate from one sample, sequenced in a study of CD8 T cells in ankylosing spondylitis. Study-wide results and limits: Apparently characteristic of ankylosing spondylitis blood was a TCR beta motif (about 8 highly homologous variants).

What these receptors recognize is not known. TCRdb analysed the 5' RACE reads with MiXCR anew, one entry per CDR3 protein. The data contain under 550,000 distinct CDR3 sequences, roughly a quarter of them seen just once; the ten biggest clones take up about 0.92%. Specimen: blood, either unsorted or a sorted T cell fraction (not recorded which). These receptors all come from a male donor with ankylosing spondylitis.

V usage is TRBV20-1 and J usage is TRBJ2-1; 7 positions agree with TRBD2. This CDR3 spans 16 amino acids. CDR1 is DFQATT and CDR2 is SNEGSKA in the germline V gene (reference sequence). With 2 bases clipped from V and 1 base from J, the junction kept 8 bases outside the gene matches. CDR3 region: CSARRFAGASYNEQFF. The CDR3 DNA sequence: TGCAGTGCTAGAAGGTTTGCGGGAGCATCCTACAATGAGCAGTTCTTC.

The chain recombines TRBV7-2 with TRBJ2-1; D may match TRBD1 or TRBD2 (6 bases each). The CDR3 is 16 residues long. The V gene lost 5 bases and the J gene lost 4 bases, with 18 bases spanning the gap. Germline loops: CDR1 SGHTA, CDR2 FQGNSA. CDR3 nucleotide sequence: TGTGCCAGCAGCATCGCTCCGGGGGCAGGTTACAATGAGCAGTTCTTC. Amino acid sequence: CASSIAPGAGYNEQFF.

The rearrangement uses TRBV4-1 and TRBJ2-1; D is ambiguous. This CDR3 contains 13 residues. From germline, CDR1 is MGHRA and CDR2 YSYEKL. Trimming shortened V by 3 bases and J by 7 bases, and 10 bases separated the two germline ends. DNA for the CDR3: TGCGCCAGCAGCCACCCCTTCGAAAATGAGCAGTTCTTC. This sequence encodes CASSHPFENEQFF.

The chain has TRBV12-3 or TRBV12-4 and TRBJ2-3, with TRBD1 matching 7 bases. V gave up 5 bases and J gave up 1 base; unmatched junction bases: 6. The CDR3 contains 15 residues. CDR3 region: CASSQTGSGTDTQYF. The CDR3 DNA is TGTGCCAGCAGTCAGACAGGGAGTGGCACAGATACGCAGTATTTT.

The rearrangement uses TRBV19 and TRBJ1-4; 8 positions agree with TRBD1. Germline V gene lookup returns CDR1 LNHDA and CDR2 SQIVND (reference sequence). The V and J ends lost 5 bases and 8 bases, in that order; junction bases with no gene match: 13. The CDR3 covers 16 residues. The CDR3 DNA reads TGTGCCAGTAGTTCACCCGCGGACAGGGACAGCGAAAAACTGTTTTTT. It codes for CASSSPADRDSEKLFF.

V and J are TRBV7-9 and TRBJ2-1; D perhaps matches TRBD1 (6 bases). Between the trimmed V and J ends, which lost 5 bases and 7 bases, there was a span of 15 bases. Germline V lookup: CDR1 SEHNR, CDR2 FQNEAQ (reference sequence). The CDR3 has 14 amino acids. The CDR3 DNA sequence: TGTGCCAGCAGCGCCGCCGGGACACAAAATGAGCAGTTCTTC. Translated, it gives CASSAAGTQNEQFF.

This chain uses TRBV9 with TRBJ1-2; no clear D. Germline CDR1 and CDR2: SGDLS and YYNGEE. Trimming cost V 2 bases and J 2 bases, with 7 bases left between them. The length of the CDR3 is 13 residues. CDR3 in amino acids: CASSVDGNYGYTF. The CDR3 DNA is TGTGCCAGCAGCGTGGACGGAAACTATGGCTACACCTTC. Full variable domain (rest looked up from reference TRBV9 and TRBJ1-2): DSGVTQTPKHLITATGQRVTLRCSPRSGDLSVYWYQQSLDQGLQFLIQYYNGEERAKGNILERFSAQQFPDLHSELNLSSLELGDSALYFCASSVDGNYGYTFGSGTRLTVV.

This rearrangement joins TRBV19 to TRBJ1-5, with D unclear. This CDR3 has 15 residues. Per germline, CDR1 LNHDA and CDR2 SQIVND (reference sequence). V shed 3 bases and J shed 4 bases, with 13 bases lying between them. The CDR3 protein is CASSMGRLSNQPQHF. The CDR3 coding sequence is TGTGCCAGTAGTATGGGCAGACTATCAAATCAGCCCCAGCATTTT. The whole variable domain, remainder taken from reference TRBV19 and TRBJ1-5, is DGGITQSPKYLFRKEGQNVTLSCEQNLNHDAMYWYRQDPGQGLRLIYYSQIVNDFQKGDIAEGYSVSREKKESFPLTVTSAQKNPTAFYLCASSMGRLSNQPQHFGDGTRLSIL.

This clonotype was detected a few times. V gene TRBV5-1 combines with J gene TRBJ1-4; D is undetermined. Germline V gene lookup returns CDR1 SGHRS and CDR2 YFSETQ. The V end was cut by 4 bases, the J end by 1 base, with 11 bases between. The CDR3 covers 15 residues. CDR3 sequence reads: CASSPLLGTNEKLFF. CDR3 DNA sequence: TGCGCCAGCAGCCCCCTCTTGGGAACTAATGAAAAACTGTTTTTT.

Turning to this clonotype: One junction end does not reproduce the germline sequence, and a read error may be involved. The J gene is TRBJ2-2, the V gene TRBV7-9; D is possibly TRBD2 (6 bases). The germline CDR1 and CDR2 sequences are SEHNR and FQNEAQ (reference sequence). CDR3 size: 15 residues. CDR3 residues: CASSLNGKVRGELFF. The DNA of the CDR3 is TGTGCCAGCAGCTTAAACGGGAAGGTGCGCGGGGAGCTTTTTTTT.

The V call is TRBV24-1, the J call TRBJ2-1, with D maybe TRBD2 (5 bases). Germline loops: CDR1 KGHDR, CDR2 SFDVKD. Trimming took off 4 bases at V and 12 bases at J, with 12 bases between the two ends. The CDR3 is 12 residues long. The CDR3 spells CATSEGPEGQFF. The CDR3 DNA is TGTGCCACCAGTGAAGGTCCTGAGGGGCAGTTCTTC.

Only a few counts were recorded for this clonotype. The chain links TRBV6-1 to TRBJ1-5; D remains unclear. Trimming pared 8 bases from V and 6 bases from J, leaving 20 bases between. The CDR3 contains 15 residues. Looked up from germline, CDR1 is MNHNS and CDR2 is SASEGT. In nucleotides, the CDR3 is TGTGCCAGCGCACCACCTCCGGGCCCTGGTCAGCCCCAGCATTTT. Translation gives CASAPPPGPGQPQHF.

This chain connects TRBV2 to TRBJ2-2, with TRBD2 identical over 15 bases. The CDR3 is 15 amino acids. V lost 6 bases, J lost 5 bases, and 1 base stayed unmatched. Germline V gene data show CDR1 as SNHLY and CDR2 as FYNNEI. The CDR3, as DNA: TGTGCCAGCAGGGGGACTAGCGGGAGGACCGGGGAGCTGTTTTTT. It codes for CASRGTSGRTGELFF.

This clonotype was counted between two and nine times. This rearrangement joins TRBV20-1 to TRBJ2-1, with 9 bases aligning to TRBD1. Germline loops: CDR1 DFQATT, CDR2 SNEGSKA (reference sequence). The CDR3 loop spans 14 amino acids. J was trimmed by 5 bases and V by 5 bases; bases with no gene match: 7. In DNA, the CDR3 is TGCAGTGCTCGACCGGGACAGGGTAACAATGAGCAGTTCTTC. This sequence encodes CSARPGQGNNEQFF.

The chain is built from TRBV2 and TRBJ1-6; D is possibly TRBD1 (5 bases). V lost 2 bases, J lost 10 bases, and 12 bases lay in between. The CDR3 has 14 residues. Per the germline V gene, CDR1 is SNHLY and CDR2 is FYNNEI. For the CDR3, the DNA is TGTGCCAGCAGTGAAAGTTCAGGGCAATCACCCCTCCACTTT. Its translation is CASSESSGQSPLHF.

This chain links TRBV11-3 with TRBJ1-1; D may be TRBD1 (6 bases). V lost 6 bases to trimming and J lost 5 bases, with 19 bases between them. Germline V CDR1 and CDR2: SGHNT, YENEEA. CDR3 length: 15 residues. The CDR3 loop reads CASSSPPGARTEAFF. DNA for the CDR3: TGTGCCAGCAGTTCGCCCCCAGGGGCTAGGACTGAAGCTTTCTTT.

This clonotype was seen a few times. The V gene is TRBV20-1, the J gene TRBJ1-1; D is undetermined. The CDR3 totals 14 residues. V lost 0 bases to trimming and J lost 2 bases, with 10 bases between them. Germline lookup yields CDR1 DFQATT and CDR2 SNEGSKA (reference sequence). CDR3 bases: TGCAGTGCTAGAGAAGGCGAAGGAAACACTGAAGCTTTCTTT. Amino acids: CSAREGEGNTEAFF.

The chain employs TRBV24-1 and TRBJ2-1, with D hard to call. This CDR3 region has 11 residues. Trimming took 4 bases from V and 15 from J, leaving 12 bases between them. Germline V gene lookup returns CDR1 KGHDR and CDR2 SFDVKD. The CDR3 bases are TGTGCCACCAGTGAGCTATTTACGTGGTTCTTC. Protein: CATSELFTWFF.

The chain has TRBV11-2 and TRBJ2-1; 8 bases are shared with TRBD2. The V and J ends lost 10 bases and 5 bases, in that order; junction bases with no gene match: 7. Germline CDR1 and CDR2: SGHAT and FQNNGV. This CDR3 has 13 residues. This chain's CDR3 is CATGREAHNEQFF. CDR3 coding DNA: TGTGCCACCGGGCGGGAGGCGCACAATGAGCAGTTCTTC.

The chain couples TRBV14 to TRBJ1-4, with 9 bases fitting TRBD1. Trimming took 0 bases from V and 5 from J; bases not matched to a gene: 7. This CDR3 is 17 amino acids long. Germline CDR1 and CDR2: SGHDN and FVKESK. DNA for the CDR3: TGTGCCAGCAGCCAAGAACGGGGGACAGGGCGGAATGAAAAACTGTTTTTT. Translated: CASSQERGTGRNEKLFF.